A single sample gave rise to the 3 T cell receptor beta chains below, sequenced in a study of blood T cell repertoires in COVID-19. Method: immunoSEQ multiplex PCR; TCRdb's copy keeps in-frame clones and lacks some. This sample has approximately 300,000 clones; 70% to 90% occur once, and the top ten carry under 5.5%. Sequenced input: PBMCs or T cells enriched from blood (not recorded which). These TCRs come from a woman between 25 and 40 years old who had recovered from COVID-19.

This clone was recorded once. The chain carries TRBV3-1 (or the pseudogene TRBV3-2) and TRBJ1-6; 9 bases line up with TRBD1. J was trimmed by 1 base and V by 0 bases; bases with no gene match: 4. The germline gives CDR1 LGHDT, CDR2 YNNKEL (reference sequence). The CDR3 extends over 18 amino acids. The CDR3 nucleotides read TGTGCCAGCAGCCAAGATTTACAGGGGGCTTCCTATAATTCACCCCTCCACTTT. This sequence encodes CASSQDLQGASYNSPLHF.

This chain connects TRBV5-5 to TRBJ1-3; D gene uncertain. The CDR3 runs to 16 residues. Trimming stripped 3 bases from V and 0 bases from J, with 13 bases between. Germline V lookup: CDR1 SGHKS, CDR2 YYEKEE (reference sequence). The CDR3 sequence is CASSWIEVRSGNTIYF. The CDR3 DNA follows: TGTGCCAGCAGCTGGATTGAGGTTCGCTCTGGAAACACCATATATTTT. Drawing the rest from reference TRBV5-5 and TRBJ1-3, the complete variable domain is DAGVTQSPTHLIKTRGQQVTLRCSPISGHKSVSWYQQVLGQGPQFIFQYYEKEERGRGNFPDRFSARQFPNYSSELNVNALLLGDSALYLCASSWIEVRSGNTIYFGEGSWLTVV.

V and J are TRBV25-1 and TRBJ1-6; perhaps TRBD1 as D (6 bases). Germline CDR1 and CDR2: MGHDK and SYGVNS. The CDR3 consists of 16 residues. V was cut by 5 bases and J by 8 bases, with 19 bases left in between. The CDR3: CASSSFRGSHHSPLHF. The CDR3 region has the DNA TGTGCCAGCAGTAGTTTCAGGGGAAGTCATCATTCACCCCTCCACTTT.